This TCR beta chain was identified during a study of vaccination and CD4 T cells after COVID-19. Cultured CD4+ T cell DNA underwent sequencing with the Oncomine TCR Beta short-read assay. TCRdb passed the PCR reads through MiXCR, listing each CDR3 protein once. Counted here are roughly 15,000 distinct CDR3 sequences, roughly 45% occurring once; the ten biggest clones make up 20% to 25%. In regard to this clonotype: Its matching antigen is unknown.

Specified treatment: roughly 11-day PBMC culture with coronavirus spike peptide pools or control peptides (ViraFEST assay). The germline CDR1 and CDR2 sequences are DFQATT and SNEGSKA (reference sequence). The V gene end was trimmed by 3 bases and the J gene end by 4 bases; junction bases not matched to a gene: 5. This CDR3 spans 15 amino acids. The TCR was taken from a human donor who received a COVID-19 vaccine. This material consisted of CD4+ T cells from blood, cultured in vitro, taken before SARS-CoV-2 vaccination. The chain links TRBV20-1 to TRBJ2-5; 13 bases align to TRBD2. The CDR3 bases are TGCAGTGCTAGCCCCTGGACTAGCGGGGGAGAGACCCAGTACTTC. Translated, it gives CSASPWTSGGETQYF.